This T cell receptor beta chain was retrieved from a study of blood T cell repertoires in COVID-19. About the research overall: Sites in the United States, Italy and Spain provided acute and convalescent COVID-19 samples.

TCRdb's table, derived via immunoSEQ multiplex PCR, lists solely in-frame clones and lacks some. The sample lists 270,000 or so clones, under 95% seen once, with about 2.3% in the top ten. Participants' own reports of clinical history determined their cohort assignment. This clone was seen a single time. The TCR comes from a woman in her forties with acute COVID-19. Material for sequencing was PBMCs or T cells enriched from blood (not recorded which).

This chain's CDR3 is CASTPMGTSGNEQFF. The DNA for the CDR3 is TGCGCCAGCACTCCAATGGGGACTAGCGGCAATGAGCAGTTCTTC. V is TRBV5-1 and J is TRBJ2-1; 11 bases map to TRBD2. The CDR3 has 15 residues. J gave up 6 bases and V 6 bases, and 8 bases lay outside the gene matches. CDR1 SGHRS and CDR2 YFSETQ come from the germline V gene.